Following are 9 T cell receptor beta chains from one sample sequenced in a study of blood T cell repertoires in COVID-19. Produced via immunoSEQ multiplex PCR; TCRdb's table is partial and in-frame only. The sample comprises 350,000 to 450,000 clones, roughly 80% of which are singletons, and 5% to 5.5% rests with the top ten. Sequencing was done on a sample of PBMCs or T cells enriched from blood (not recorded which). The receptors shown here come from a woman aged 50 to 60 who had recovered from COVID-19.

This chain uses TRBV6-1 with TRBJ1-1; unclear D gene. There are 12 residues in the CDR3. The V gene lost 0 bases and the J gene lost 6 bases, with 5 bases spanning the gap. CDR1 MNHNS and CDR2 SASEGT come from the germline V gene. As DNA, the CDR3 is TGTGCCAGCAGTGAAGCGGCAGCTGAAGCTTTCTTT. Protein: CASSEAAAEAFF.

The CDR3 spells CASSTLAPNSPLHF. The CDR3 coding sequence is TGTGCCAGCAGCACCCTAGCGCCTAATTCACCCCTCCACTTT. V gene TRBV14 combines with J gene TRBJ1-6; D remains ambiguous. Trimming shortened V by 5 bases and J by 6 bases, and 11 bases separated the two germline ends. The germline gives CDR1 SGHDN, CDR2 FVKESK. This CDR3 spans 14 amino acids.

The chain uses TRBV5-1 and TRBJ2-2, with D possibly being TRBD1 (6 bases). V lost 0 bases, J lost 5 bases, and 8 bases lay in between. The germline CDR1 and CDR2 sequences are SGHRS and YFSETQ. CDR3 size: 14 residues. The CDR3 loop is CASSLDRETGELFF. The CDR3 DNA reads as TGCGCCAGCAGCTTGGACAGGGAGACCGGGGAGCTGTTTTTT.

This clone was observed a single time. The chain couples TRBV6-5 to TRBJ2-4, with 14 bases aligning to TRBD2. CDR3 length: 15 amino acids. The V gene end was trimmed by 0 bases and the J gene end by 11 bases; junction bases not matched to a gene: 3. CDR1 MNHEY and CDR2 SVGAGI come from the germline V gene. DNA of the CDR3: TGTGCCAGCAGTTACTCAGGACTAGCGGGAGGCCTTCAGTACTTC. This encodes CASSYSGLAGGLQYF.

The chain recombines TRBV18 with TRBJ2-2; 7 nucleotides line up with TRBD1. V shed 3 bases, J shed 0 bases, and the junction held 10 bases outside the gene matches. CDR1 is KGHSH, CDR2 LQKENI, per germline. The CDR3 has 18 residues. The CDR3 bases are TGTGCCAGCTCACCCCCTTCGGGACAGCCTACGAACACCGGGGAGCTGTTTTTT. Its protein is CASSPPSGQPTNTGELFF.

This rearrangement joins TRBV2 to TRBJ1-1; 9 positions match TRBD1. CDR1 and CDR2 (germline): SNHLY, FYNNEI. The CDR3 loop spans 13 amino acids. V lost 6 bases to trimming and J lost 4 bases; unmatched junction nucleotides: 3. The DNA for the CDR3 is TGTGCCAGCAGCGGACAGGGGAGCACTGAAGCTTTCTTT. Protein: CASSGQGSTEAFF. Looking up the rest from reference TRBV2 and TRBJ1-1 gives the full variable domain: EPEVTQTPSHQVTQMGQEVILRCVPISNHLYFYWYRQILGQKVEFLVSFYNNEISEKSEIFDDQFSVERPDGSNFTLKIRSTKLEDSAMYFCASSGQGSTEAFFGQGTRLTVV.

This clone was picked up one time. The chain is built from TRBV30 and TRBJ2-6, with D perhaps TRBD1 (5 bases). Germline V gene lookup returns CDR1 GTSNPN and CDR2 SVGIG (reference sequence). CDR3 length: 14 amino acids. Trimming removed 2 bases from V and 2 bases from J, with 7 bases in between. CDR3 sequence reads: CAWSKGTGANVLTF. CDR3 DNA sequence: TGTGCCTGGAGTAAGGGGACTGGGGCCAACGTCCTGACTTTC.

The J gene is TRBJ2-5, the V gene TRBV6-2 or TRBV6-3; 13 bases agree with TRBD2. This CDR3 region has 18 residues. V lost 2 bases and J lost 5; bases outside the gene matches: 11. Germline-derived CDR1 and CDR2 are MNHEY and SVGEGT. CDR3 loop: CASSYGGLAGVGRETQYF. The CDR3 DNA reads TGTGCCAGCAGTTACGGAGGACTAGCGGGAGTTGGACGTGAGACCCAGTACTTC.

This chain joins TRBV5-1 and TRBJ2-3, with TRBD1 matching 10 bases. CDR3 size: 15 residues. With V trimmed by 2 bases and J by 4 bases, 4 bases remained unmatched. CDR1 and CDR2 (germline): SGHRS, YFSETQ. Here the CDR3 reads CASSLDRGRSDTQYF. CDR3 DNA: TGCGCCAGCAGCTTAGACAGGGGGCGCTCAGATACGCAGTATTTT. The variable domain in full, with the rest retrieved from reference TRBV5-1 and TRBJ2-3, is KAGVTQTPRYLIKTRGQQVTLSCSPISGHRSVSWYQQTPGQGLQFLFEYFSETQRNKGNFPGRFSGRQFSNSRSEMNVSTLELGDSALYLCASSLDRGRSDTQYFGPGTRLTVL.